The 29 T cell receptor beta chains below come from one sample, sequenced in a study of T cell responses to AZD1222 COVID-19 vaccine. Repertoires were generated with immunoSEQ multiplex PCR, while TCRdb's copy carries only in-frame clones and drops some. Of roughly 55,000 clones listed, about 85% are singletons. The sequenced sample was peripheral blood, obtained on day 0 of AZD1222 vaccination. These receptors were collected from an adult in good health.

The V call is TRBV5-1, the J call TRBJ1-1; no reliable D call. This CDR3 has 14 amino acids. Germline-derived CDR1 and CDR2 are SGHRS and YFSETQ. V was trimmed by 1 base and J by 1 base, leaving 8 bases between them. CDR3: CASSLLTENTEAFF. In DNA, the CDR3 is TGCGCCAGCAGCTTGCTAACAGAGAACACTGAAGCTTTCTTT. Using reference TRBV5-1 and TRBJ1-1 for the parts outside the CDR3, the full variable domain is KAGVTQTPRYLIKTRGQQVTLSCSPISGHRSVSWYQQTPGQGLQFLFEYFSETQRNKGNFPGRFSGRQFSNSRSEMNVSTLELGDSALYLCASSLLTENTEAFFGQGTRLTVV.

This clone was detected only once. The J gene is TRBJ1-4, the V gene TRBV14; no firm D call. Trimming shortened V by 4 bases and J by 0 bases, and 6 bases separated the two germline ends. This CDR3 contains 14 residues. The V gene's germline CDR1 is SGHDN and CDR2 FVKESK. As DNA, the CDR3 is TGTGCCAGCAGCCTGACAACAACTAATGAAAAACTGTTTTTT. It codes for CASSLTTTNEKLFF.

The chain is built from TRBV29-1 and TRBJ2-1; the match to TRBD2 covers 7 bases. The CDR3 is 13 amino acids. CDR1 SQVTM and CDR2 ANQGSEA come from the germline V gene. J lost 6 bases, V lost 4 bases, and 6 bases had no gene match. CDR3 region: CSVGAPGGNEQFF. For the CDR3, the DNA is TGCAGCGTTGGGGCCCCGGGGGGCAATGAGCAGTTCTTC.

The chain links TRBV27 to TRBJ1-2; 7 bases match TRBD1. Germline V CDR1 and CDR2: MNHEY, SMNVEV (reference sequence). V shed 3 bases, J shed 6 bases, and the junction held 7 bases outside the gene matches. The CDR3 consists of 14 residues. CDR3 sequence: CASSFHRGWDGYTF. As DNA, the CDR3 is TGTGCCAGCAGTTTTCACAGGGGCTGGGATGGCTACACCTTC.

This clone was seen more than once but under ten times. V and J are TRBV7-9 and TRBJ1-4, with a possible D match to TRBD1 (6 bases). V lost 0 bases, J lost 8 bases, and 10 bases lay in between. This CDR3 contains 14 residues. Germline lookup yields CDR1 SEHNR and CDR2 FQNEAQ (reference sequence). The CDR3 is CASSLAGAGEKLFF. CDR3 sequence (DNA): TGTGCCAGCAGCTTAGCGGGGGCGGGAGAAAAACTGTTTTTT.

The CDR3 protein is CASPTGIHSNQPQHF. The CDR3, as DNA: TGTGCCAGCCCGACAGGGATCCATAGCAATCAGCCCCAGCATTTT. The chain combines TRBV25-1 with TRBJ1-5; 7 positions agree with TRBD1. Germline V lookup: CDR1 MGHDK, CDR2 SYGVNS. V dropped 8 bases and J dropped 0; count of bases not matched to a gene: 7. This CDR3 spans 15 amino acids.

The rearrangement links TRBV18 to TRBJ2-1; TRBD2 matches at 11 bases. Germline values: CDR1 KGHSH, CDR2 LQKENI. There are 16 residues in the CDR3. Unmatched junction bases numbered 8, after V lost 4 bases and J lost 6 bases. The CDR3 sequence: CASSLMHLAGGNEQFF. The CDR3 bases are TGTGCCAGCTCACTTATGCACCTAGCGGGGGGCAATGAGCAGTTCTTC.

The rearrangement uses TRBV15 and TRBJ2-7; D is uncertain. Trimming left V 5 bases short and J 5 bases short, with 7 bases between. The CDR3 covers 11 residues. Germline V gene data show CDR1 as LNHNV and CDR2 as YYDKDF (reference sequence). The CDR3 nucleotides read TGTGCCACCAGCGAACTTAACGAGCAGTACTTC. Its translation is CATSELNEQYF.

The chain has TRBV4-3 and TRBJ1-4; no definite D call. Trimming left V 1 base short and J 0 bases short, with 12 bases between. CDR3 size: 17 residues. CDR1 LGHNA and CDR2 YSLEER come from the germline V gene. The CDR3 spells CASSQVIVDTTNEKLFF. The CDR3 DNA sequence: TGCGCCAGCAGCCAAGTGATTGTTGACACAACTAATGAAAAACTGTTTTTT.

In its sample, this clone was seen a few times. This sequence joins TRBV7-2 and TRBJ1-5, with D possibly TRBD1 on 5 matching bases. CDR3 length equals 14 residues. CDR1 and CDR2 from the germline V gene are SGHTA and FQGNSA. The V end lost 1 base, the J end lost 6 bases, and 10 bases lay between the germline ends. CDR3 sequence (DNA): TGTGCCAGCAGCTTAGGACAGTGGGCTCAGCCCCAGCATTTT. This sequence encodes CASSLGQWAQPQHF. The full variable domain, completed using reference TRBV7-2 and TRBJ1-5, is GAGVSQSPSNKVTEKGKDVELRCDPISGHTALYWYRQSLGQGLEFLIYFQGNSAPDKSGLPSDRFSAERTGGSVSTLTIQRTQQEDSAVYLCASSLGQWAQPQHFGDGTRLSIL.

The V gene is TRBV7-9, the J gene TRBJ2-2; 8 bases fit TRBD1. CDR1 is SEHNR, CDR2 FQNEAQ, per germline (reference sequence). The J segment lost 6 bases and the V segment lost 3 bases, leaving 9 bases of the junction unmatched. This CDR3 is built from 16 residues. CDR3 amino acids: CASSFPGGAVPGELFF. The CDR3 region has the DNA TGTGCCAGCAGCTTCCCAGGGGGCGCCGTTCCCGGGGAGCTGTTTTTT.

V and J are TRBV4-2 and TRBJ2-3; the D gene is possibly TRBD2 (7 bases). The CDR3 runs 15 residues. Germline V lookup: CDR1 LGHNA, CDR2 YNFKEQ. Trimming stripped 5 bases from V and 0 bases from J, with 12 bases between. CDR3 nucleotides: TGTGCCAGCAGCGACGCGGGGGCTAGCACAGATACGCAGTATTTT. It encodes CASSDAGASTDTQYF.

V and J are TRBV4-1 and TRBJ1-5; the D gene is possibly TRBD1 (6 bases). Per germline, CDR1 MGHRA and CDR2 YSYEKL. The CDR3 spans 14 residues. Between the trimmed V and J ends, which lost 0 bases and 4 bases, there was a span of 7 bases. CDR3 sequence reads: CASSQEGGNQPQHF. CDR3 DNA sequence: TGCGCCAGCAGCCAAGAAGGGGGAAATCAGCCCCAGCATTTT.

V and J are TRBV2 and TRBJ2-7; TRBD1 matches 9 bases. Germline CDR1 is SNHLY and CDR2 is FYNNEI. V trimming: 6 bases; J trimming: 3 bases; junction bases outside the gene matches: 9. The CDR3 has 15 amino acids. DNA of the CDR3: TGTGCCAGCAGCATTGCCGGGACAGGGAACTACGAGCAGTACTTC. Translating it yields CASSIAGTGNYEQYF.

The chain employs TRBV6-5 and TRBJ1-1; TRBD1 is a possible D gene (5 bases). V lost 7 bases and J 4 bases, leaving 13 bases between the germline ends. Germline CDR1 and CDR2: MNHEY and SVGAGI. The CDR3 runs to 13 residues. The CDR3, as DNA: TGTGCCAGCAACCGGTGGGGGGGCACTGAAGCTTTCTTT. Translating it yields CASNRWGGTEAFF.

The chain joins TRBV6-5 to TRBJ1-5, with 8 bases lining up with TRBD1. The CDR3 has 15 residues. Germline V gene data show CDR1 as MNHEY and CDR2 as SVGAGI. The trim removed 4 bases at V and 1 base at J, leaving 3 bases unmatched. The DNA of the CDR3 is TGTGCCAGCAGTTCACAGGGGGGGAGCAATCAGCCCCAGCATTTT. Residues: CASSSQGGSNQPQHF.

The V call is TRBV28, the J call TRBJ1-2; D possibly corresponds to TRBD1 (6 bases). Germline V gives CDR1 MDHEN, CDR2 SYDVKM. CDR3 size: 14 residues. V lost 4 bases, J lost 2 bases, and 11 bases lay in between. CDR3 protein: CASSSPDSNYGYTF. The CDR3 nucleotides are TGTGCCAGCAGTTCTCCGGACAGCAACTATGGCTACACCTTC.

The chain has TRBV3-1 (or the pseudogene TRBV3-2) and TRBJ1-4, with D unresolved. Germline CDR1 and CDR2: LGHDT and YNNKEL (reference sequence). The ends were cut back, 0 bases at V and 10 bases at J, with 33 bases in the middle. This CDR3 is built from 21 residues. The CDR3 DNA reads TGTGCCAGCAGCCAAGATACGGATCGATGGGCCGGATCGGCTTCCAGAGGAAAACTGTTTTTT. This gives the protein CASSQDTDRWAGSASRGKLFF.

The DNA for the CDR3 is TGTGCCAGCAGTTTAAGGGCCTCTGAAGCTTTCTTT. Translated: CASSLRASEAFF. J is TRBJ1-1 and V is TRBV28; D gene uncertain. This CDR3 has 12 residues. The germline V and J ends were trimmed by 2 bases and 6 bases, with 7 bases remaining between them. The germline CDR1 and CDR2 sequences are MDHEN and SYDVKM.

V is TRBV24-1 and J is TRBJ1-1, with D uncertain. Germline-derived CDR1 and CDR2 are KGHDR and SFDVKD. Trimming shortened V by 4 bases and J by 1 base, and 9 bases separated the two germline ends. The CDR3 is 14 residues long. CDR3 sequence (DNA): TGTGCCACCAGTGAAGCCGGGAAGAACACTGAAGCTTTCTTT. This encodes CATSEAGKNTEAFF.

The CDR3 region is CASSRRRGQSYNEQFF. The CDR3 coding sequence is TGTGCCAGCTCACGGCGCAGGGGGCAATCCTACAATGAGCAGTTCTTC. V is TRBV18 and J is TRBJ2-1, with 8 bases fitting TRBD1. Germline V gene sequence: CDR1 KGHSH, CDR2 LQKENI. Trimming at V came to 4 bases and at J to 1 base, leaving 6 bases not matched to a gene. The CDR3 runs 16 residues. Supplemented by reference TRBV18 and TRBJ2-1, the full variable domain reads NAGVMQNPRHLVRRRGQEARLRCSPMKGHSHVYWYRQLPEEGLKFMVYLQKENIIDESGMPKERFSAEFPKEGPSILRIQQVVRGDSAAYFCASSRRRGQSYNEQFFGPGTRLTVL.

The chain combines TRBV2 with TRBJ2-2, with 7 nucleotides matching TRBD1. Germline-derived CDR1 and CDR2 are SNHLY and FYNNEI. Losses at the gene ends were 6 bases for V and 7 bases for J; bases not matched to a gene: 8. The CDR3 runs to 14 residues. CDR3 sequence reads: CASRKTGFGGELFF. CDR3 DNA sequence: TGTGCCAGCAGGAAGACAGGGTTCGGCGGGGAGCTGTTTTTT. Full variable domain (rest looked up from reference TRBV2 and TRBJ2-2): EPEVTQTPSHQVTQMGQEVILRCVPISNHLYFYWYRQILGQKVEFLVSFYNNEISEKSEIFDDQFSVERPDGSNFTLKIRSTKLEDSAMYFCASRKTGFGGELFFGEGSRLTVL.

This sequence joins TRBV5-1 and TRBJ2-3; tentatively, D is TRBD1 (5 bases). V was shortened by 0 bases and J by 0 bases, with 8 bases between the two germline ends. Germline values: CDR1 SGHRS, CDR2 YFSETQ. The CDR3 spans 15 residues. The DNA of the CDR3 is TGCGCCAGCAGCTTGGACAGGCAGAGCACAGATACGCAGTATTTT. This encodes CASSLDRQSTDTQYF.

The chain carries TRBV28 and TRBJ2-3, with D possibly being TRBD1 or TRBD2 (6 bases each). The germline V gene has CDR1 MDHEN and CDR2 SYDVKM. The CDR3 totals 19 residues. The ends were cut back, 2 bases at V and 0 bases at J, with 21 bases in the middle. The CDR3 sequence is CASSLIPPGGGTSTDTQYF. The CDR3 coding sequence is TGTGCCAGCAGTTTAATCCCCCCCGGAGGGGGGACTAGCACAGATACGCAGTATTTT.

The chain employs TRBV11-2 and TRBJ2-2, with unresolved D. This CDR3 spans 14 amino acids. CDR1 is SGHAT, CDR2 FQNNGV, per germline. Trimming removed 0 bases from V and 0 bases from J, with 2 bases in between. The CDR3 nucleotides read TGTGCCAGCAGCTTAGAGTCGAACACCGGGGAGCTGTTTTTT. Translating it yields CASSLESNTGELFF.

This chain uses TRBV19 with TRBJ1-1; D is undetermined. Germline V gene sequence: CDR1 LNHDA, CDR2 SQIVND (reference sequence). The V and J ends lost 6 bases and 1 base respectively, with 6 bases between them. The CDR3 has 12 amino acids. The CDR3 reads CASSAGNTEAFF. For the CDR3, the DNA is TGTGCCAGTAGCGCCGGGAACACTGAAGCTTTCTTT.

This chain links TRBV6-2 or TRBV6-3 with TRBJ2-7; 10 positions match TRBD2. The trim removed 4 bases at V and 2 bases at J, leaving 23 bases unmatched. This CDR3 region has 21 residues. Germline CDR1 and CDR2: MNHEY and SVGEGT. CDR3 DNA: TGTGCCAGCAGTTTCCCCCCCCTGTCCAGCGGGGGGGCTATGATTACCTACGAGCAGTACTTC. Amino acid sequence: CASSFPPLSSGGAMITYEQYF.

The chain combines TRBV2 with TRBJ1-4; TRBD1 agrees at 10 bases. J lost 7 bases, V lost 6 bases, and 5 bases had no gene match. Germline V CDR1 and CDR2: SNHLY, FYNNEI. The CDR3 totals 14 residues. The CDR3 DNA sequence: TGTGCCAGCAGCGACCGGGACAGGGGTGAAAAACTGTTTTTT. Protein product: CASSDRDRGEKLFF.

This rearrangement joins TRBV30 to TRBJ1-1, with TRBD1 identical over 9 bases. The CDR3 spans 14 residues. Per germline, CDR1 GTSNPN and CDR2 SVGIG (reference sequence). J was trimmed by 0 bases and V by 2 bases; bases with no gene match: 1. The CDR3 DNA is TGTGCCTGGAGTCGACAGGGGGTGAACACTGAAGCTTTCTTT. This encodes CAWSRQGVNTEAFF.